These T cell receptor beta chains were read from a single sample in a study of blood T cell repertoires in COVID-19. This table comes from immunoSEQ multiplex PCR, and its TCRdb copy is limited to in-frame clones, with some not included. The sample contains fewer than 200,000 clones, 86% of which appear only once. The sequenced sample consisted of PBMCs or T cells enriched from blood (not recorded which). The source of these receptors is a woman aged 40 to 49 in a cohort exposed to, infected with or recovered from COVID-19 (not recorded which). Each CDR3 is given with its conserved first and last residue. The D gene is left open where the match is weak. Not every row has a clone size; where given, it reads once, few, many or a size class.

D gene	clone size	V gene	J gene	CDR3 protein	CDR3 DNA
NA	NA	TRBV29-1	TRBJ1-1	CSVAVDTEAFF	TGCAGCGTTGCAGTGGACACTGAAGCTTTCTTT
NA	NA	TRBV4-1	TRBJ2-1	CASARGWEQFF	TGCGCCAGCGCTAGAGGGTGGGAGCAGTTCTTC
TRBD2	NA	TRBV5-1	TRBJ2-1	CASSRLGLAGKDEQFF	TGCGCCAGCAGCAGGTTGGGACTAGCGGGAAAGGATGAGCAGTTCTTC
TRBD1	NA	TRBV5-1	TRBJ2-3	CASSDPRDRGPDTQYF	TGCGCCAGCAGTGATCCTAGGGACAGGGGGCCAGATACGCAGTATTTT
TRBD1	NA	TRBV30	TRBJ2-7	CAWSVSRTGSSEQYF	TGTGCCTGGAGTGTATCCCGGACAGGGAGCTCCGAGCAGTACTTC
NA	NA	TRBV6-5	TRBJ2-2	CAISRGGGTGELFF	TGTGCCATCTCCCGAGGGGGGGGCACCGGGGAGCTGTTTTTT
NA	NA	TRBV4-2	TRBJ1-4	CASSQQGWTNEKLFF	TGTGCCAGCAGCCAACAGGGGTGGACTAATGAAAAACTGTTTTTT
NA	NA	TRBV10-1	TRBJ1-5	CASSEPTGWNQPQHF	TGCGCCAGCAGTGAGCCTACAGGGTGGAATCAGCCCCAGCATTTT
TRBD1	NA	TRBV24-1	TRBJ1-5	CATSDPSTGDQPQHF	TGTGCCACCAGTGACCCTTCGACAGGGGATCAGCCCCAGCATTTT
NA	NA	TRBV6-1	TRBJ2-5	CASSETRETQYF	TGTGCCAGCAGTGAAACGAGGGAGACCCAGTACTTC
NA	once	TRBV10-3	TRBJ2-2	CAINRDGELFF	TGTGCCATCAATCGAGACGGGGAGCTGTTTTTT
TRBD2	NA	TRBV7-9	TRBJ2-3	CASTFGLAGDTDTQYF	TGTGCCAGCACCTTCGGTCTAGCGGGAGACACAGATACGCAGTATTTT
TRBD1	NA	TRBV30	TRBJ2-7	CAWSVNRGTEQYF	TGTGCCTGGAGTGTGAACAGGGGGACCGAGCAGTACTTC
TRBD1	NA	TRBV7-8	TRBJ2-7	CASSFPGTGIGEQYF	TGTGCCAGCAGCTTTCCAGGGACAGGGATCGGCGAGCAGTACTTC
NA	NA	TRBV5-8	TRBJ1-1	CASIFRWGLAMNTEAFF	TGTGCCAGCATCTTTCGCTGGGGCTTGGCCATGAACACTGAAGCTTTCTTT
NA	NA	TRBV4-1	TRBJ2-3	CASSQAGVRSARTDTQYF	TGCGCCAGCAGCCAAGCCGGGGTTCGATCCGCACGCACAGATACGCAGTATTTT
TRBD1	NA	TRBV4-3	TRBJ1-6	CASSQVRGRDSNSPLHF	TGCGCCAGCAGCCAAGTGAGAGGCCGGGACAGTAATTCACCCCTCCACTTT
TRBD1	NA	TRBV6-5	TRBJ2-1	CASRETGSYNEQFF	TGTGCCAGCAGGGAGACAGGGTCCTACAATGAGCAGTTCTTC
TRBD1	NA	TRBV18	TRBJ1-6	CASSQLYYRGDLLNSPLHF	TGTGCCAGCTCACAGTTGTATTACAGGGGGGACCTTCTCAATTCACCCCTCCACTTT
TRBD1	NA	TRBV27	TRBJ2-7	CASSTRGQGTYEQYF	TGTGCCAGCAGCACCAGAGGACAGGGAACCTACGAGCAGTACTTC
TRBD1	NA	TRBV5-8	TRBJ1-1	CASSSGQGKLGFF	TGTGCCAGCAGCTCAGGACAGGGTAAATTAGGTTTCTTT
TRBD2	NA	TRBV24-1	TRBJ2-1	CATSDVTSGVYNEQFF	TGTGCCACCAGTGACGTAACTAGCGGGGTCTACAATGAGCAGTTCTTC
TRBD1	NA	TRBV10-1	TRBJ2-7	CASRGTGGFYEQYF	TGCGCCAGCAGGGGGACAGGAGGATTTTACGAGCAGTACTTC
TRBD2	once	TRBV4-2	TRBJ2-1	CASSPREGVGYNEQFF	TGTGCCAGCAGCCCTCGGGAGGGAGTTGGGTACAATGAGCAGTTCTTC
NA	once	TRBV19	TRBJ1-2	CASSIGSNGYTF	TGTGCCAGTAGTATCGGGTCAAATGGCTACACCTTC
NA	few	TRBV2	TRBJ2-7	CASSEMGGLVYEQYF	TGTGCCAGCAGTGAAATGGGGGGTTTAGTCTACGAGCAGTACTTC
TRBD1	NA	TRBV4-2	TRBJ2-7	CASSQGYGDRGSWEQYF	TGTGCCAGCAGCCAAGGGTACGGCGACAGGGGCAGTTGGGAGCAGTACTTC
NA	NA	TRBV6-5	TRBJ2-7	CASRDYYEQYF	TGTGCCAGCAGGGACTACTACGAGCAGTACTTC
NA	few	TRBV7-2	TRBJ1-1	CASSLGAGGTEAFF	TGTGCCAGCAGCTTGGGTGCGGGAGGGACTGAAGCTTTCTTT